This T cell receptor (beta chain) was captured in a study of blood T cell repertoires in COVID-19. Here immunoSEQ multiplex PCR was the method, and the copy in TCRdb shows in-frame clones only, minus some. The repertoire includes about 190,000 clones, 82% of them detected once, and 4% to 6.5% sits in the top ten. The CDR3 has 12 residues. Trimming at V came to 3 bases and at J to 13 bases, leaving 4 bases not matched to a gene. CDR1 is KGHDR, CDR2 SFDVKD, per germline. This chain joins TRBV24-1 and TRBJ2-2; the match to TRBD1 covers 7 bases. Sequenced sample: PBMCs or T cells enriched from blood (not recorded which). This TCR was recovered from a woman aged 55-69 years with acute COVID-19. The CDR3 loop is CATSDHRDRLFF. CDR3 bases: TGTGCCACCAGTGATCACCGGGACAGGCTGTTTTTT.